This passage covers 21 T cell receptor beta chains from one sample sequenced in a study of a mutant IDH1 vaccine in newly diagnosed glioma. Noted time point: week 5, during vaccination. All doses held 300 ug of mutant IDH1 20-mer peptide, with topical imiquimod. Produced via immunoSEQ multiplex PCR; TCRdb's table is partial and in-frame only. The data show 50,000 to 75,000 clones, around 80% seen once. Their antigens are not known. Sequenced here: PBMCs, sampled from a glioma patient whose treatment included an IDH1 peptide vaccine. The receptors were gathered from a woman aged 50 to 60 with glioma.

The chain couples TRBV18 to TRBJ2-7; the D is unclear. From germline, CDR1 is KGHSH and CDR2 LQKENI. V was clipped by 3 bases and J by 0 bases, with 15 bases between them. This CDR3 contains 16 residues. The CDR3 DNA is TGTGCCAGCTCACCTCAACAGCGAGGCTACTCCTACGAGCAGTACTTC. Its protein product is CASSPQQRGYSYEQYF.

This chain links TRBV6-1 with TRBJ1-4, with D maybe TRBD1 (6 bases). V lost 8 bases to trimming and J lost 8 bases, with 18 bases between them. The CDR3 is made up of 14 amino acids. Germline-derived CDR1 and CDR2 are MNHNS and SASEGT. CDR3 sequence reads: CASGPGARREKLFF. DNA for the CDR3: TGTGCCAGCGGACCAGGGGCAAGGAGGGAAAAACTGTTTTTT.

The rearrangement links TRBV2 to TRBJ1-1; D is uncertain. The CDR3 loop spans 15 amino acids. CDR1 and CDR2 from the germline V gene are SNHLY and FYNNEI. The V and J ends lost 3 bases and 1 base respectively, with 12 bases between them. CDR3 region: CASSEGRTGNTEAFF. CDR3 bases: TGTGCCAGCAGTGAGGGCAGGACGGGGAACACTGAAGCTTTCTTT.

The V call is TRBV28, the J call TRBJ2-3; tentatively, D is TRBD2 (7 bases). The CDR3 totals 12 residues. Per the germline V gene, CDR1 is MDHEN and CDR2 is SYDVKM. Trimming took off 10 bases at V and 6 bases at J, with 14 bases between the two ends. The CDR3 sequence: CAIGGATDTQYF. CDR3 bases: TGTGCCATTGGGGGGGCAACGGATACGCAGTATTTT.

V gene TRBV2 combines with J gene TRBJ1-1; perhaps TRBD1 as D (6 bases). V lost 5 bases, J lost 1 base, and 11 bases lay in between. CDR3 length: 14 residues. Germline V lookup: CDR1 SNHLY, CDR2 FYNNEI. The CDR3 sequence: CASSSRGTNTEAFF. The CDR3 DNA reads TGTGCCAGCAGTAGCAGGGGAACGAACACTGAAGCTTTCTTT.

As DNA, the CDR3 is TGCGCCAGCAGCCCAGGGGGCGCGAGCACTGAAGCTTTCTTT. Translated, it gives CASSPGGASTEAFF. This chain links TRBV5-1 with TRBJ1-1, with TRBD1 identical over 8 bases. V dropped 4 bases and J dropped 4; count of bases not matched to a gene: 6. The CDR3 spans 14 residues. Germline CDR1 reads SGHRS; CDR2 reads YFSETQ.

The chain couples TRBV28 to TRBJ2-5; maybe TRBD1 (6 bases). The CDR3 sequence is 11 residues long. V lost 10 bases to trimming and J lost 5 bases, with 11 bases between them. The germline V gene encodes CDR1 MDHEN and CDR2 SYDVKM. DNA of the CDR3: TGTGCCACGGACAGTTGGGAGACCCAGTACTTC. This encodes CATDSWETQYF.

There are a few counts of this clone. This chain connects TRBV7-9 to TRBJ2-7; D call uncertain. The CDR3 length is 16 residues. Germline CDR1 reads SEHNR; CDR2 reads FQNEAQ (reference sequence). Between the trimmed V and J ends, which lost 1 base and 0 bases, there was a span of 13 bases. The CDR3 sequence is CASSLGWADSSYEQYF. CDR3 nucleotides: TGTGCCAGCAGCTTAGGATGGGCAGATAGCTCCTACGAGCAGTACTTC.

The V and J genes are TRBV7-3 and TRBJ1-4; a possible D gene is TRBD1 (6 bases). Germline V gene sequence: CDR1 SGHTA, CDR2 FQGTGA. The CDR3 is made up of 13 amino acids. V lost 5 bases and J lost 5, with 9 bases in between. The CDR3 here is CASSAGQNEKLFF. The DNA for the CDR3 is TGTGCCAGCAGCGCTGGACAGAATGAAAAACTGTTTTTT.

The V and J genes are TRBV6-1 and TRBJ2-7; 7 nucleotides line up with TRBD1. The junction had 9 bases not matched to a gene; V was cut back by 5 bases and J by 5 bases. CDR1 and CDR2 from the germline V gene are MNHNS and SASEGT. The CDR3 extends over 14 amino acids. The CDR3, as DNA: TGTGCCAGCAGTCTCAGGGGGTCCAAGGACGAGCAGTACTTC. Amino acid sequence: CASSLRGSKDEQYF.

The rearrangement uses TRBV11-2 and TRBJ2-7; 12 bases are a match to TRBD2. This CDR3 has 17 residues. V dropped 1 base and J dropped 5; count of bases not matched to a gene: 9. Germline CDR1 and CDR2: SGHAT and FQNNGV. The CDR3 nucleotides are TGTGCCAGCAGCTTAGGACTAGCGGGGGCCTCGGGTGACGAGCAGTACTTC. As protein: CASSLGLAGASGDEQYF.

The chain links TRBV5-1 to TRBJ1-4; no definite D call. The CDR3 spans 15 residues. V lost 5 bases, J lost 8 bases, and 19 bases lay in between. Germline lookup yields CDR1 SGHRS and CDR2 YFSETQ. This CDR3 is CASSMEPTRNEKLFF. The CDR3 bases are TGCGCCAGCAGTATGGAACCTACCCGCAACGAAAAACTGTTTTTT. Looking up the rest from reference TRBV5-1 and TRBJ1-4 gives the full variable domain: KAGVTQTPRYLIKTRGQQVTLSCSPISGHRSVSWYQQTPGQGLQFLFEYFSETQRNKGNFPGRFSGRQFSNSRSEMNVSTLELGDSALYLCASSMEPTRNEKLFFGSGTQLSVL.

V is TRBV4-1 and J is TRBJ1-2; D ambiguous. The CDR3 spans 16 residues. Germline CDR1 reads MGHRA; CDR2 reads YSYEKL. V was pared by 1 base and J by 6 bases, with 18 bases between. CDR3 DNA: TGCGCCAGCAGCCAAGCGGAGGTTATACTACCAAATGGCTACACCTTC. Translation gives CASSQAEVILPNGYTF.

The chain employs TRBV15 and TRBJ2-6; either TRBD1 or TRBD2 may supply D (5 bases each). The CDR3 length is 15 residues. V was cut by 0 bases and J by 7 bases, with 10 bases left in between. Per the germline V gene, CDR1 is LNHNV and CDR2 is YYDKDF (reference sequence). The CDR3 DNA sequence: TGTGCCACCAGCAGAGAGGGGGTCCTCGCCAACGTCCTGACTTTC. This encodes CATSREGVLANVLTF.

Only a few counts were recorded for this clone. The rearrangement uses TRBV29-1 and TRBJ1-1; D is possibly TRBD1 (6 bases). Trimming removed 4 bases at V and 5 bases at J, with 14 bases between. The CDR3 has 13 amino acids. Germline V gene sequence: CDR1 SQVTM, CDR2 ANQGSEA. The CDR3 nucleotides read TGCAGCGTTGTTCGGTCAGGGGCAACTGAAGCTTTCTTT. As protein: CSVVRSGATEAFF.

The chain combines TRBV6-5 with TRBJ2-1; D gene uncertain. Trimming stripped 0 bases from V and 12 bases from J, with 12 bases between. Germline V gene data show CDR1 as MNHEY and CDR2 as SVGAGI. The CDR3 is 13 residues long. CDR3 loop: CASSYSHETRQFF. The CDR3 nucleotides are TGTGCCAGCAGTTACTCTCATGAGACAAGGCAGTTCTTC.

This chain joins TRBV10-2 and TRBJ1-6; TRBD1 is a possible D gene (6 bases). CDR1 is WSHSY and CDR2 is SAAADI in the germline V gene. The CDR3 sequence is 14 residues long. V shed 7 bases and J shed 7 bases, with 14 bases lying between them. CDR3 amino acids: CASISDSYNSPLHF. In nucleotides, the CDR3 is TGCGCCAGCATTTCGGACAGCTACAATTCACCCCTCCACTTT.

The CDR3 sequence: CASSFRTPWGQPQHF. The DNA of the CDR3 is TGTGCCAGCAGTTTTCGGACCCCATGGGGTCAGCCCCAGCATTTT. J is TRBJ1-5 and V is TRBV28; D is ambiguous. This CDR3 is 15 amino acids long. CDR1 and CDR2 (germline): MDHEN, SYDVKM. V lost 3 bases and J lost 6, with 15 bases in between. The variable domain in full, with the rest retrieved from reference TRBV28 and TRBJ1-5, is DVKVTQSSRYLVKRTGEKVFLECVQDMDHENMFWYRQDPGLGLRLIYFSYDVKMKEKGDIPEGYSVSREKKERFSLILESASTNQTSMYLCASSFRTPWGQPQHFGDGTRLSIL.

This chain connects TRBV30 to TRBJ1-3, with D uncertain. V shed 2 bases and J shed 4 bases, with 9 bases lying between them. CDR1 GTSNPN and CDR2 SVGIG come from the germline V gene (reference sequence). There are 13 residues in the CDR3. The CDR3 nucleotides are TGTGCCTGGAGTTCCCTACACGGAAACACCATATATTTT. Translating it yields CAWSSLHGNTIYF.

The rearrangement links TRBV19 to TRBJ1-5; D call uncertain. Germline-derived CDR1 and CDR2 are LNHDA and SQIVND (reference sequence). The V and J ends lost 8 bases and 4 bases respectively, with 18 bases between them. The CDR3 is 15 amino acids. The CDR3 sequence is CASHYLAGGNQPQHF. CDR3 in DNA: TGTGCCAGTCATTATCTCGCGGGCGGGAATCAGCCCCAGCATTTT.

V and J are TRBV2 and TRBJ1-6, with TRBD1 matching over 7 bases. The germline V gene has CDR1 SNHLY and CDR2 FYNNEI. V shed 5 bases, J shed 2 bases, and the junction held 3 bases outside the gene matches. The CDR3 consists of 15 residues. CDR3 DNA: TGTGCCAGCAGTTCAGGACAGGCCTATAATTCACCCCTCCACTTT. It codes for CASSSGQAYNSPLHF. Full variable domain (outside the CDR3, taken from reference TRBV2 and TRBJ1-6): EPEVTQTPSHQVTQMGQEVILRCVPISNHLYFYWYRQILGQKVEFLVSFYNNEISEKSEIFDDQFSVERPDGSNFTLKIRSTKLEDSAMYFCASSSGQAYNSPLHFGNGTRLTVT.